The clone carrying this T cell receptor (beta chain) came up a few times. Sample time point: newly diagnosed GD, antithyroid drugs for less than 3 months. PBMCs were the source of the RNA used for TCR sequencing. Germline-derived CDR1 and CDR2 are GTSNPN and SVGIG (reference sequence). The CDR3 length is 13 residues. The V end lost 5 bases, the J end lost 3 bases, and 13 bases lay between the germline ends. These data are taken from a study of regulatory T cells in long-lasting Graves disease. Assembly of TCR beta libraries relied on iRepertoire HTBI primers together with Arm-PCR of CDR3 regions. TCRdb processed the multiplex PCR reads anew with MiXCR; each CDR3 protein has one entry. This table has hundreds of thousands of distinct CDR3 sequences, roughly 15% appearing once. These data were also filed under a second study, of T cells in Graves' hyperthyroidism and ophthalmopathy.

The origin of this receptor is a man aged 18 to 35 with Graves disease. This material consisted of peripheral blood mononuclear cells (PBMCs), taken at new diagnosis, from a patient treated with antithyroid drugs. The rearrangement joins TRBV30 to TRBJ1-2; D is ambiguous. CDR3 sequence: CAWGDPRHYGYTF. CDR3 in DNA: TGTGCCTGGGGAGACCCCAGGCACTATGGCTACACCTTC.